These 20 T cell receptor beta chains were all obtained from the same sample, sequenced in a study of brain T cells in children with intractable seizures. TCRdb keeps only in-frame clones here, not all; method: immunoSEQ multiplex PCR. The data show hundreds of thousands of clones, with over 85% seen just once and approximately 5% held by the top ten. Sample time point: blood from clinic visit 5 months post-surgery; TSC patient then seizure free. This specimen consisted of peripheral blood, obtained around 5 months after surgery. These receptors all come from a boy in the first two years of life with tuberous sclerosis and intractable seizures.

V is TRBV7-8 and J is TRBJ2-6, with D possibly being TRBD2 (6 bases). CDR1 SGHVS and CDR2 FQNEAQ come from the germline V gene. The CDR3 consists of 15 residues. V lost 7 bases and J 3 bases, leaving 13 bases between the germline ends. The DNA of the CDR3 is TGTGCCAGCACTAAAGAGGGAGGTGGGGCCAACGTCCTGACTTTC. It encodes CASTKEGGGANVLTF.

The chain employs TRBV19 and TRBJ2-7; the D is unclear. Germline V gene data show CDR1 as LNHDA and CDR2 as SQIVND (reference sequence). The CDR3 is 14 amino acids. The V gene lost 3 bases and the J gene lost 3 bases, with 12 bases spanning the gap. CDR3 sequence: CASSIVAGSYEQYF. The CDR3 DNA sequence: TGTGCCAGTAGTATCGTGGCAGGAAGCTACGAGCAGTACTTC.

The V gene is TRBV7-3, the J gene TRBJ1-1; D unclear. With 5 bases removed from V and 0 bases from J, the gap between germline ends came to 19 bases. CDR1 and CDR2 from the germline V gene are SGHTA and FQGTGA. The CDR3 spans 17 residues. CDR3 protein: CASSPLIPGSMNTEAFF. Written as DNA, the CDR3 is TGTGCCAGCAGCCCCCTAATCCCGGGAAGCATGAACACTGAAGCTTTCTTT.

The chain couples TRBV30 to TRBJ1-6; tentatively, D is TRBD1 (5 bases). This CDR3 is 13 amino acids long. CDR1 is GTSNPN and CDR2 is SVGIG in the germline V gene (reference sequence). V was pared by 0 bases and J by 9 bases, with 9 bases between. The CDR3 reads CAWSVQGGSPLHF. CDR3 DNA sequence: TGTGCCTGGAGTGTCCAGGGAGGTTCACCCCTCCACTTT.

This clone was counted once. The gene calls are TRBV29-1 and TRBJ1-2, with D perhaps matching TRBD1 (6 bases). Looked up from germline, CDR1 is SQVTM and CDR2 is ANQGSEA. V was shortened by 7 bases and J by 5 bases, with 17 bases between the two germline ends. CDR3 length equals 13 residues. The CDR3 DNA is TGCAGCGCCCGACCGGGACATTCATATGGCTACACCTTC. Residues: CSARPGHSYGYTF.

V and J are TRBV3-1 (or the pseudogene TRBV3-2) and TRBJ1-2; D is possibly TRBD1 (6 bases). V was shortened by 0 bases and J by 4 bases, with 12 bases between the two germline ends. The germline V gene encodes CDR1 LGHDT and CDR2 YNNKEL (reference sequence). The CDR3 consists of 15 residues. Here the CDR3 DNA reads TGTGCCAGCAGCCAAGATTTGATCAGGGGCTATGGCTACACCTTC. Its translation: CASSQDLIRGYGYTF.

V usage is TRBV3-1 (or the pseudogene TRBV3-2) and J usage is TRBJ2-1; TRBD2 agrees at 7 bases. The ends lost 4 bases at V and 8 bases at J; junction bases unmatched: 8. Per the germline V gene, CDR1 is LGHDT and CDR2 is YNNKEL (reference sequence). There are 14 residues in the CDR3. The CDR3 reads CASSPAGRMDEQFF. For the CDR3, the DNA is TGTGCCAGCAGCCCAGCGGGAAGGATGGATGAGCAGTTCTTC.

This clone was counted a single time. The V and J genes are TRBV12-3 or TRBV12-4 and TRBJ1-1; no clear D gene. The CDR3 sequence is 13 residues long. V was trimmed by 7 bases and J by 1 base, leaving 10 bases between them. This chain's CDR3 is CASTRERNTEAFF. CDR3 sequence (DNA): TGTGCCAGCACCCGGGAACGGAACACTGAAGCTTTCTTT.

The rearrangement links TRBV7-9 to TRBJ2-7; 7 bases agree with TRBD2. The CDR3 extends over 15 amino acids. Trimming cost V 1 base and J 3 bases; bases outside gene matches: 6. Germline assignment: CDR1 SEHNR and CDR2 FQNEAQ (reference sequence). CDR3 protein: CASSLGEGRLYEQYF. CDR3 DNA sequence: TGTGCCAGCAGCTTAGGGGAGGGACGGCTCTACGAGCAGTACTTC.

The chain couples TRBV28 to TRBJ1-5; D may be TRBD1 (6 bases). With 5 bases removed from V and 0 bases from J, the gap between germline ends came to 11 bases. In germline, CDR1 is MDHEN, CDR2 SYDVKM. The CDR3 has 15 residues. For the CDR3, the DNA is TGTGCCAGCAGTCCGGGACATAATAGCAATCAGCCCCAGCATTTT. Its protein product is CASSPGHNSNQPQHF.

V usage is TRBV27 and J usage is TRBJ1-4; 7 nucleotides match TRBD1. From germline, CDR1 is MNHEY and CDR2 SMNVEV (reference sequence). The CDR3 runs to 14 residues. Losses at the gene ends were 4 bases for V and 8 bases for J; bases not matched to a gene: 7. The CDR3: CASSSGQLYEKLFF. The CDR3 bases are TGTGCCAGCAGTTCGGGACAGTTATACGAAAAACTGTTTTTT. Looking up the rest from reference TRBV27 and TRBJ1-4 gives the full variable domain: EAQVTQNPRYLITVTGKKLTVTCSQNMNHEYMSWYRQDPGLGLRQIYYSMNVEVTDKGDVPEGYKVSRKEKRNFPLILESPSPNQTSLYFCASSSGQLYEKLFFGSGTQLSVL.

V and J are TRBV19 and TRBJ1-6; D might be TRBD1 (5 bases). The CDR3 has 14 residues. Deletions cut 3 bases from V and 10 bases from J, with 13 bases between. Germline V gene sequence: CDR1 LNHDA, CDR2 SQIVND (reference sequence). As DNA, the CDR3 is TGTGCCAGTAGTATCCCCAGGGAAAGCTCACCCCTCCACTTT. It codes for CASSIPRESSPLHF.

A single count supports this clone. The chain recombines TRBV2 with TRBJ2-3; possibly TRBD2 for D (6 bases). Germline-derived CDR1 and CDR2 are SNHLY and FYNNEI. The ends were cut back, 7 bases at V and 14 bases at J, with 16 bases in the middle. The CDR3 has 11 residues. The DNA of the CDR3 is TGTGCCAGCATGGAGGGGTCGATGCCGTATTTT. It encodes CASMEGSMPYF.

There are a few counts of this clone. The chain uses TRBV7-8 and TRBJ1-2, with no clear D. The germline gives CDR1 SGHVS, CDR2 FQNEAQ. The CDR3 runs to 15 residues. Deletions cut 2 bases from V and 2 bases from J, with 12 bases between. The CDR3 DNA follows: TGTGCCAGCAGCTTAAAGCGAACAACAAACTATGGCTACACCTTC. This codes for CASSLKRTTNYGYTF. Full variable domain (missing parts from reference TRBV7-8 and TRBJ1-2): GAGVSQSPRYKVAKRGQDVALRCDPISGHVSLFWYQQALGQGPEFLTYFQNEAQLDKSGLPSDRFFAERPEGSVSTLKIQRTQQEDSAVYLCASSLKRTTNYGYTFGSGTRLTVV.

V is TRBV3-1 (or the pseudogene TRBV3-2) and J is TRBJ2-3; D gene unclear. The germline CDR1 and CDR2 sequences are LGHDT and YNNKEL (reference sequence). This CDR3 contains 17 residues. The ends were cut back, 0 bases at V and 2 bases at J, with 15 bases in the middle. Here the CDR3 DNA reads TGTGCCAGCAGCCAAGATTGGGCCCAAGGGTACACAGATACGCAGTATTTT. It codes for CASSQDWAQGYTDTQYF.

There are a few counts of this clone. The V call is TRBV10-1, the J call TRBJ1-3; maybe TRBD1 (6 bases). Trimming pared 1 base from V and 8 bases from J, leaving 12 bases between. The length of the CDR3 is 14 residues. The V gene's germline CDR1 is WNHNN and CDR2 SYGVQD (reference sequence). The CDR3 loop is CASSEYRTADTIYF. In nucleotides, the CDR3 is TGCGCCAGCAGTGAGTATAGGACAGCGGACACCATATATTTT.

This clone has only one observation. This rearrangement joins TRBV11-2 to TRBJ2-3, with 9 bases aligning to TRBD2. V dropped 0 bases and J dropped 3; count of bases not matched to a gene: 4. The germline CDR1 and CDR2 sequences are SGHAT and FQNNGV. The CDR3 has 16 residues. The CDR3 sequence is CASSLERAGGTDTQYF. DNA of the CDR3: TGTGCCAGCAGCTTAGAACGGGCGGGGGGGACAGATACGCAGTATTTT.

This rearrangement joins TRBV11-3 to TRBJ1-1, with 9 bases identical to TRBD1. This CDR3 region has 16 residues. Germline loops: CDR1 SGHNT, CDR2 YENEEA. V dropped 4 bases and J dropped 0; count of bases not matched to a gene: 6. CDR3 loop: CASSSGTGFMNTEAFF. The DNA of the CDR3 is TGTGCCAGCAGCTCCGGGACAGGGTTTATGAACACTGAAGCTTTCTTT.

This chain uses TRBV5-4 with TRBJ2-4; D is perhaps TRBD1 (6 bases). The germline V gene has CDR1 SGHNT and CDR2 YYREEE (reference sequence). The length of the CDR3 is 14 residues. V lost 3 bases, J lost 8 bases, and 15 bases lay in between. DNA for the CDR3: TGTGCCAGCAGCTCGGACAGAGAGTTTGACATTCAGTACTTC. This encodes CASSSDREFDIQYF.

This clone was observed a few times. As DNA, the CDR3 is TGTGCCAGTAGTAAGATGCAGGGTGCTCTTACCCCTGAAGCTTTCTTT. Translating gives CASSKMQGALTPEAFF. The genes are TRBV19 and TRBJ1-1; D is perhaps TRBD1 (5 bases). Germline CDR1 and CDR2: LNHDA and SQIVND (reference sequence). The CDR3 runs 16 residues. V gave up 4 bases and J gave up 6 bases, with 21 bases separating them.